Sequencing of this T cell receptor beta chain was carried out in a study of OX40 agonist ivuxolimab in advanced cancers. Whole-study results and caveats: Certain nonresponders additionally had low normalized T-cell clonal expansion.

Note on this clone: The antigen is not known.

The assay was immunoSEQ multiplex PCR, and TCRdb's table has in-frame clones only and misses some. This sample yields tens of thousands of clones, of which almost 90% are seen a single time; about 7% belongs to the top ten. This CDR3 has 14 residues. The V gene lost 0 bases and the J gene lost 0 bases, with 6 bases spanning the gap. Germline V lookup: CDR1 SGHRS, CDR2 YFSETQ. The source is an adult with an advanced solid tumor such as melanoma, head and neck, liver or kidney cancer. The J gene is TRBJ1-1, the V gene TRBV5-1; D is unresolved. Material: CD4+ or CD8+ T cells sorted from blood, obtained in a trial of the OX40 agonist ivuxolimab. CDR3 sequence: CASSLEWLNTEAFF. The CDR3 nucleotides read TGCGCCAGCAGCTTGGAATGGCTGAACACTGAAGCTTTCTTT.